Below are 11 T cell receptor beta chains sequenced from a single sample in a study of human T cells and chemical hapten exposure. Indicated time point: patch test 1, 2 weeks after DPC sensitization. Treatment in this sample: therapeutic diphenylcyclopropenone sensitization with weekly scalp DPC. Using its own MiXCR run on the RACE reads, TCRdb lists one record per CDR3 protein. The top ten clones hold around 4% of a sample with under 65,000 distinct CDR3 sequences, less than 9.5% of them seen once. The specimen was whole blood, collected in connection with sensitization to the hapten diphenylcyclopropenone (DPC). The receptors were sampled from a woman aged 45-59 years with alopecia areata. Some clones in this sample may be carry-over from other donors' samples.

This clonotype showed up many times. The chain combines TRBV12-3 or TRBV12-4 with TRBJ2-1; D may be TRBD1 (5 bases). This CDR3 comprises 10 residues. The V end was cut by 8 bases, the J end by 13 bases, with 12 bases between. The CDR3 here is CASGDRGQFF. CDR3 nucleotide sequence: TGTGCCAGCGGCGACAGAGGCCAGTTCTTC.

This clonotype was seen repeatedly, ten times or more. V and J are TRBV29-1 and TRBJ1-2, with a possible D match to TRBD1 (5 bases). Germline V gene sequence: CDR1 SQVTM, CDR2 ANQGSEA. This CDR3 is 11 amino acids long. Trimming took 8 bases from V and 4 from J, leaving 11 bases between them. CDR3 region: CSSTGSYGYTF. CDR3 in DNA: TGCAGCTCCACAGGATCCTATGGCTACACCTTC.

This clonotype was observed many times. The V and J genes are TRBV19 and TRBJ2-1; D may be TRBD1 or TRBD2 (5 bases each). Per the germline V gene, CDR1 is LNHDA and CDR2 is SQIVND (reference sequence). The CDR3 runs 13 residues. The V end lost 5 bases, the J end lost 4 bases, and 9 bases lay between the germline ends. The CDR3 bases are TGTGCCAGTAGTCGGGGCCCGTACAATGAGCAGTTCTTC. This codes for CASSRGPYNEQFF.

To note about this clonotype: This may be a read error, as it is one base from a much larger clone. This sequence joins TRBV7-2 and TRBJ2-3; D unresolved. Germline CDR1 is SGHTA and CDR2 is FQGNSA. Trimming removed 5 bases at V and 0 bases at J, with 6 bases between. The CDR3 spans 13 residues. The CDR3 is CASSTSSTDTQYF. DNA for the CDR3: TGTGCCAGCAGCACATCTAGCACAGATACGCAGTATTTT.

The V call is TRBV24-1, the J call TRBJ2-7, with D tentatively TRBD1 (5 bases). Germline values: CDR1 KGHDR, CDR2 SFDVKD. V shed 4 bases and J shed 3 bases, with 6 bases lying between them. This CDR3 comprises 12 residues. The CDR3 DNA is TGTGCCACCAGTGAAACAGGCTACGAGCAGTACTTC. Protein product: CATSETGYEQYF.

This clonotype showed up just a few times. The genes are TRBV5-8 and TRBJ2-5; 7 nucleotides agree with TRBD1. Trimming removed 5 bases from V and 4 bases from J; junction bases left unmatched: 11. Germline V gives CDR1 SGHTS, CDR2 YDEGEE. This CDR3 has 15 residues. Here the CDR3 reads CASRRGQAEAETQYF. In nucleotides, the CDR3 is TGTGCCAGCAGGAGAGGACAGGCGGAAGCAGAGACCCAGTACTTC.

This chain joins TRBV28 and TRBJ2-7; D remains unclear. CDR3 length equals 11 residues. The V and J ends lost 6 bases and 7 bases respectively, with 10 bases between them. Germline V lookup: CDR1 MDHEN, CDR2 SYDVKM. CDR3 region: CASSSRKEQYF. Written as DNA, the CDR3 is TGTGCCAGCAGCTCACGGAAGGAGCAGTACTTC.

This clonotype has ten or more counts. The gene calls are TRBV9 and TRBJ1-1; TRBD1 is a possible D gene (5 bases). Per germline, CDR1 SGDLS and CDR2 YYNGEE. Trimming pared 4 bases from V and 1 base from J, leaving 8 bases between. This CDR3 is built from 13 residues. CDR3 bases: TGTGCCAGCAGCACGACAGAGAACACTGAAGCTTTCTTT. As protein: CASSTTENTEAFF.

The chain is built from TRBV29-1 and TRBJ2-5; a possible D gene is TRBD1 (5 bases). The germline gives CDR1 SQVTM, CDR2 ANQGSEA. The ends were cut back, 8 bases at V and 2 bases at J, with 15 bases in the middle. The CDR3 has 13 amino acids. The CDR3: CSFRQPYQETQYF. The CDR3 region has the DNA TGCAGCTTCAGACAGCCATATCAAGAGACCCAGTACTTC.

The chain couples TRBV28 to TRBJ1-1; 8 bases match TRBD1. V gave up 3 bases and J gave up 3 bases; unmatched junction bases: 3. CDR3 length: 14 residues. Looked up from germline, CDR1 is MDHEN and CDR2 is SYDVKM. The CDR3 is CASSFGTGYTEAFF. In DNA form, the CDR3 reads TGTGCCAGCAGTTTTGGGACAGGATACACTGAAGCTTTCTTT.

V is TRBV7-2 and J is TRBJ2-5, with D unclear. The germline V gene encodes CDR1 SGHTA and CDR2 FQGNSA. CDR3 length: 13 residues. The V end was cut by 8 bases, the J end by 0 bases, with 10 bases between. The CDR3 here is CASHIFNQETQYF. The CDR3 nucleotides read TGTGCCAGCCATATATTTAACCAAGAGACCCAGTACTTC.